This T cell receptor beta chain was observed in a study of T cell responses to AZD1222 COVID-19 vaccine. Data came from immunoSEQ multiplex PCR; TCRdb stores just in-frame clones and leaves some out. The data contain approximately 150,000 clones, about nine tenths of them singletons. The V end was cut by 3 bases, the J end by 6 bases, with 11 bases between. Germline lookup yields CDR1 SGHVS and CDR2 FQNEAQ. The CDR3 sequence is 13 residues long. Recipients boosted at about 4 weeks or about 12 weeks are pooled. This clone showed up just once. The chain links TRBV7-8 to TRBJ1-1, with D maybe TRBD1 (6 bases). The TCR comes from an adult who received the AZD1222 COVID-19 vaccine. Sequencing was performed on peripheral blood, taken 28 days after the second AZD1222 dose. CDR3 protein: CASSFREGAEAFF. The CDR3 nucleotides read TGTGCCAGCAGCTTCAGGGAGGGGGCTGAAGCTTTCTTT.